These T cell receptor beta chains were read from a single sample in a study of blood T cell repertoires in COVID-19. Assay: immunoSEQ multiplex PCR; the TCRdb copy retains only in-frame clones and omits some. The repertoire holds under 300,000 clones, with over 75% as singletons. The sample taken for sequencing was peripheral blood. Receptors were obtained from a woman between 40 and 55 years old who had recovered from COVID-19. Each CDR3 is given with its conserved first and last residue. The D gene is left open where the match is weak. A clone size is listed for some rows: how often the clone was seen (once, few, many), or a class if it is expanded.

j_call v_call clone_size d_call cdr3_aa cdr3_nt
TRBJ2-3 TRBV12-3/TRBV12-4 - TRBD2 CASTTSSGSSDF TGTGCCAGCACTACTTCTAGCGGGAGCTCGGATTTT
TRBJ2-7 TRBV11-2 - - CASRFGGSYEQYF TGTGCCAGCAGGTTCGGGGGATCCTACGAGCAGTACTTC
TRBJ2-5 TRBV9 - - CASSVGGVQETQYF TGTGCCAGCAGCGTAGGGGGGGTCCAAGAGACCCAGTACTTC
TRBJ1-4 TRBV6-5 once - CATSHGGKLFF TGTGCCACCTCGCACGGGGGAAAACTGTTTTTT
TRBJ2-3 TRBV6-4 - TRBD2 CASIVFQGILAGGKDTQYF TGTGCCAGCATAGTCTTTCAGGGGATTTTAGCGGGAGGCAAGGATACGCAGTATTTT
TRBJ2-7 TRBV7-8 - - CASSFVKGRSYEQYF TGTGCCAGCAGCTTTGTGAAAGGAAGGAGCTACGAGCAGTACTTC
TRBJ2-1 TRBV20-1 - TRBD2 CSASSGRLGEQFF TGCAGTGCTAGTAGCGGGAGGTTGGGTGAGCAGTTCTTC
TRBJ2-1 TRBV5-1 - TRBD2 CASSLAGLISGGRATTAYNEQFF TGCGCCAGCAGCTTGGCCGGCCTAATCTCAGGCGGGAGGGCCACCACGGCCTACAATGAGCAGTTCTTC
TRBJ2-5 TRBV27 - - CASSLVAGTQETQYF TGTGCCAGCAGTTTAGTGGCGGGAACCCAAGAGACCCAGTACTTC
TRBJ2-5 TRBV7-9 few - CASSQQETQYF TGTGCCAGCAGTCAGCAAGAGACCCAGTACTTC
TRBJ1-2 TRBV9 - - CASRAGSYGYTF TGTGCCAGCAGGGCAGGCTCCTATGGCTACACCTTC
TRBJ2-1 TRBV30 - - CAWSVSGSHEQFF TGTGCCTGGAGTGTATCGGGATCACATGAGCAGTTCTTC
TRBJ1-5 TRBV4-2 - - CASSQEGGAGNQPQHF TGTGCCAGCAGCCAAGAGGGGGGGGCAGGCAATCAGCCCCAGCATTTT
TRBJ1-1 TRBV7-9 - TRBD1 CASSADRGFTEAFF TGTGCCAGCAGCGCGGACAGGGGGTTTACTGAAGCTTTCTTT
TRBJ2-5 TRBV11-3 - - CASSFPWTGSQETQYF TGTGCCAGCAGCTTCCCCTGGACTGGCTCCCAAGAGACCCAGTACTTC
TRBJ2-7 TRBV30 - - CAWSVLGSRSYEQYF TGTGCCTGGAGTGTACTAGGCAGTCGTTCCTACGAGCAGTACTTC
TRBJ2-3 TRBV5-6 - - CASSSTPWGDTDTQYF TGTGCCAGCAGCTCCACCCCTTGGGGAGACACAGATACGCAGTATTTT
TRBJ2-2 TRBV4-2 few - CASSQDSITGELFF TGTGCCAGCAGCCAAGATTCCATCACCGGGGAGCTGTTTTTT
TRBJ2-5 TRBV28 - - CASSYQQGRGETQYF TGTGCCAGCAGCTACCAACAGGGGCGGGGAGAGACCCAGTACTTC
TRBJ1-6 TRBV23-1 - - CASSLQIRDISPLHF TGCGCCAGCAGTCTACAGATCCGGGACATCTCACCCCTCCACTTT
TRBJ1-4 TRBV6-2/TRBV6-3 - - CASSSQRGRSANEKLFF TGTGCCAGCAGTTCCCAAAGGGGGAGATCGGCTAATGAAAAACTGTTTTTT
TRBJ2-1 TRBV6-4 - - CARTRDYNEQFF TGTGCCAGAACGAGGGATTACAATGAGCAGTTCTTC
TRBJ2-6 TRBV9 - - CASSVVPSGANVLTF TGTGCCAGCAGCGTAGTTCCTTCTGGGGCCAACGTCCTGACTTTC
TRBJ2-3 TRBV24-1 - - CATSDTASTDTQYF TGTGCCACCAGTGATACAGCTAGCACAGATACGCAGTATTTT
TRBJ1-5 TRBV6-5 - - CASSYGGGNQPQHF TGTGCCAGCAGTTACGGGGGCGGCAATCAGCCCCAGCATTTT
TRBJ2-2 TRBV2 - - CASSSAATSTGELFF TGTGCCAGCAGTTCCGCGGCCACCTCCACCGGGGAGCTGTTTTTT
TRBJ2-7 TRBV2 - TRBD2 CASSEVGLASEQYF TGTGCCAGCAGTGAGGTGGGACTAGCAAGCGAGCAGTACTTC
TRBJ2-5 TRBV7-2 - TRBD1 CASTGGATQTQYF TGTGCCAGCACAGGGGGCGCGACGCAGACCCAGTACTTC
TRBJ1-5 TRBV21-1 - - CASSPRTGAFGQPQHF TGTGCCAGCAGCCCCAGGACAGGGGCGTTTGGACAGCCCCAGCATTTT
TRBJ1-1 TRBV19 once - CARVPRAEHLAGAFF TGTGCCAGGGTTCCCCGAGCGGAACACCTCGCGGGAGCTTTCTTT
TRBJ1-3 TRBV7-2 - - CASSLDGGGPGNTIYF TGTGCCAGCAGCTTAGATGGCGGGGGGCCTGGAAACACCATATATTTT
TRBJ2-1 TRBV7-9 - - CASSLGAASYNEQFF TGTGCCAGCAGCTTAGGGGCAGCCTCCTACAATGAGCAGTTCTTC
TRBJ2-5 TRBV24-1 - - CATSDPRWETQYF TGTGCCACCAGTGACCCGAGATGGGAGACCCAGTACTTC
TRBJ2-1 TRBV11-2 once - CASSLRDRGYSGSSNEQFF TGTGCCAGCAGCCTCCGGGACAGGGGATATAGCGGGAGTAGCAATGAGCAGTTCTTC
TRBJ1-5 TRBV27 - TRBD1 CASRGGTGNNQPQHF TGTGCCAGCAGGGGGGGGACAGGGAATAATCAGCCCCAGCATTTT
TRBJ2-7 TRBV7-3 - - CASSLLEGGSSYEQYF TGTGCCAGCAGCTTACTTGAAGGGGGATCCTCCTACGAGCAGTACTTC
TRBJ2-4 TRBV5-1 - TRBD1 CASSQGADVGKNIQYF TGCGCCAGCAGTCAGGGGGCCGATGTAGGCAAAAACATTCAGTACTTC
TRBJ2-5 TRBV7-2 - - CASSPGPGGTQYF TGTGCCAGCAGCCCTGGGCCCGGGGGGACCCAGTACTTC
TRBJ1-1 TRBV10-3 few TRBD1 CAISGTGDEAFF TGTGCCATCAGTGGGACAGGGGATGAAGCTTTCTTT
TRBJ1-1 TRBV6-5 - - CASTRGVNTEAFF TGTGCCAGCACTCGGGGTGTGAACACTGAAGCTTTCTTT
TRBJ2-1 TRBV20-1 few - CSASRSAAYYNEQFF TGCAGTGCTAGTAGGTCAGCGGCTTACTACAATGAGCAGTTCTTC
TRBJ2-7 TRBV11-2 once TRBD1 CASSRFRDRGEQYF TGTGCCAGCAGTCGATTCCGGGACAGGGGCGAGCAGTACTTC
TRBJ1-1 TRBV18 - - CASSPDRTNTEAFF TGTGCCAGCTCACCAGACAGGACGAACACTGAAGCTTTCTTT
TRBJ1-5 TRBV28 - - CASSFPSQPQHF TGTGCCAGCAGTTTCCCTTCGCAGCCCCAGCATTTT
TRBJ2-1 TRBV6-5 - TRBD2 CASGASGFLEQFF TGTGCCAGCGGGGCTAGCGGTTTTCTGGAGCAGTTCTTC
TRBJ1-2 TRBV30 - TRBD1 CAWKLGGPAYGYTF TGTGCCTGGAAGTTAGGGGGCCCGGCCTATGGCTACACCTTC
TRBJ2-5 TRBV6-6 - - CASSRPPPGETQYF TGTGCCAGCAGCCGACCACCCCCCGGGGAGACCCAGTACTTC